Detailed here is one T cell receptor (beta chain). This sample was included in a study of CD8 T cells in Susac syndrome. With random hexamers, reverse transcription was performed on about 0.5 to 1 ug of RNA. With immunoSEQ multiplex PCR, TCR beta CDR3 was amplified across 54 Vbeta and 13 Jbeta. MiXCR was run by TCRdb on the immunoSEQ multiplex PCR reads, yielding one entry per CDR3 protein. The repertoire holds roughly 300,000 distinct CDR3 sequences, approximately 84% seen once, with over 0.095% in the top ten. Multiple sclerosis controls were treatment-naive patients with stable or active relapsing-remitting disease. TEMRA cells were enriched by FACS, and CD4+ and CD8+ T cells were negatively isolated. The CDR3 is 14 residues long. CDR1 and CDR2 (germline): MNHEY, SMNVEV (reference sequence). Trimming at V came to 6 bases and at J to 8 bases, leaving 9 bases not matched to a gene.

The genes are TRBV27 and TRBJ2-1; 8 nucleotides line up with TRBD2. This TCR derives from a human donor with multiple sclerosis. Input material: CD8+ T cells from PBMCs. The chain's CDR3 is CASRLAGVMDEQFF. In DNA, the CDR3 is TGTGCCAGCAGGCTAGCGGGTGTGATGGATGAGCAGTTCTTC.